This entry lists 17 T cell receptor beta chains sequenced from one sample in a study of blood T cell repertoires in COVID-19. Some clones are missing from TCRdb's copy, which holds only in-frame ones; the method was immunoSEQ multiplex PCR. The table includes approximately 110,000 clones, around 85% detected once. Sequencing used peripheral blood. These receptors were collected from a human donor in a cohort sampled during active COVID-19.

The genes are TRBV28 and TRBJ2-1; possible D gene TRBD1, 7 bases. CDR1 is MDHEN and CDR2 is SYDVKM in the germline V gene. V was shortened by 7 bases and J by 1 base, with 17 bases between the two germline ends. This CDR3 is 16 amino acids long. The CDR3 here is CASTSTRGQSYNEQFF. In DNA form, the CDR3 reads TGTGCCAGCACCTCGACTAGGGGGCAGTCCTACAATGAGCAGTTCTTC. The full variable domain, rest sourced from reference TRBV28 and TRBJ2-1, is DVKVTQSSRYLVKRTGEKVFLECVQDMDHENMFWYRQDPGLGLRLIYFSYDVKMKEKGDIPEGYSVSREKKERFSLILESASTNQTSMYLCASTSTRGQSYNEQFFGPGTRLTVL.

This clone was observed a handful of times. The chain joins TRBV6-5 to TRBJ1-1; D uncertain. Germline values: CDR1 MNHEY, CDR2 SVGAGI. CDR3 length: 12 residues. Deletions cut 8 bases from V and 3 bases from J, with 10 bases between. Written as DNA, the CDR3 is TGTGCCAGCGGGCAGATGTACACTGAAGCTTTCTTT. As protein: CASGQMYTEAFF.

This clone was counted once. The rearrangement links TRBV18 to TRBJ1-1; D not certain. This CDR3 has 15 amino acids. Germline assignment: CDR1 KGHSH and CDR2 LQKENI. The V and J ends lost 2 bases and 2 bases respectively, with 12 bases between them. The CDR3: CASSPINQANTEAFF. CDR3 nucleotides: TGTGCCAGCTCACCAATCAACCAGGCAAACACTGAAGCTTTCTTT.

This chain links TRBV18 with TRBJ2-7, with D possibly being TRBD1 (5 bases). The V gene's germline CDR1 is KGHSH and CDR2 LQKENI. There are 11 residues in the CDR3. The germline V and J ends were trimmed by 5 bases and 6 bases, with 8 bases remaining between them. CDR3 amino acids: CASSAQGEQYF. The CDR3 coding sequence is TGTGCCAGCTCAGCCCAGGGCGAGCAGTACTTC. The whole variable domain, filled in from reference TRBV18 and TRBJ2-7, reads NAGVMQNPRHLVRRRGQEARLRCSPMKGHSHVYWYRQLPEEGLKFMVYLQKENIIDESGMPKERFSAEFPKEGPSILRIQQVVRGDSAAYFCASSAQGEQYFGPGTRLTVT.

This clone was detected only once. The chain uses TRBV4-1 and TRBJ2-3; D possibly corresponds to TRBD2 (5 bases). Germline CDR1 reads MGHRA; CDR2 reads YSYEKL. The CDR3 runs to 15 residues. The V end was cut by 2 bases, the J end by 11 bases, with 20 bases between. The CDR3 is CASSQPRNREPKQYF. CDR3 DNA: TGCGCCAGCAGCCAACCACGAAACCGGGAACCAAAGCAGTATTTT.

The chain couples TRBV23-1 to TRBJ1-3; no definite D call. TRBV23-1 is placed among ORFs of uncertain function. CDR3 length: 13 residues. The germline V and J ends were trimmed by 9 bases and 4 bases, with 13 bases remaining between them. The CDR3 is CASPGSFGNTIYF. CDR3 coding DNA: TGCGCCAGTCCGGGATCCTTCGGAAACACCATATATTTT.

CDR3 protein: CASSKQAGGLGDEQFF. The CDR3 bases are TGTGCCAGCAGTAAGCAAGCGGGGGGGCTTGGGGATGAGCAGTTCTTC. The chain joins TRBV6-4 to TRBJ2-1; 10 positions match TRBD2. After removal of 5 bases from V and 8 bases from J, the junction contained 12 bases not matched to a gene. This CDR3 has 16 residues. Germline assignment: CDR1 MRHNA and CDR2 SNTAGT.

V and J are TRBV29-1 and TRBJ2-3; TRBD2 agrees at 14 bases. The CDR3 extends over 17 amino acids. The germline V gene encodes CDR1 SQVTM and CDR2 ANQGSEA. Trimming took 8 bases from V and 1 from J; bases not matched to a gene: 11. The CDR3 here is CSTSGTSGGIGTDTQYF. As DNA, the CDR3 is TGCAGCACCTCCGGGACTAGCGGGGGAATCGGCACAGATACGCAGTATTTT.

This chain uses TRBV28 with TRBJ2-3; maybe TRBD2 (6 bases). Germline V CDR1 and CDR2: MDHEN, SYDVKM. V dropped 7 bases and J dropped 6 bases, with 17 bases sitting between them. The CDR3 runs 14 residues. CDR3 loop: CASIPGDGLDTQYF. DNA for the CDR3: TGTGCCAGCATCCCGGGGGACGGGCTCGATACGCAGTATTTT.

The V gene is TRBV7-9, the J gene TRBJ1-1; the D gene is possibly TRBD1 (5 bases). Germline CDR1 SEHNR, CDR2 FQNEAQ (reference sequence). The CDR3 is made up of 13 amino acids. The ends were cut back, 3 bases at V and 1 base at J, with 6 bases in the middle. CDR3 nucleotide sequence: TGTGCCAGCAGCTTTACAGGGAACACTGAAGCTTTCTTT. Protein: CASSFTGNTEAFF. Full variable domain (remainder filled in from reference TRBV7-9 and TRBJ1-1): DTGVSQNPRHKITKRGQNVTFRCDPISEHNRLYWYRQTLGQGPEFLTYFQNEAQLEKSRLLSDRFSAERPKGSFSTLEIQRTEQGDSAMYLCASSFTGNTEAFFGQGTRLTVV.

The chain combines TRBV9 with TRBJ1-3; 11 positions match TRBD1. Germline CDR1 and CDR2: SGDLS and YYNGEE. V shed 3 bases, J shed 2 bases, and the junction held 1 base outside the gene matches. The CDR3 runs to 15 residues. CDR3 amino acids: CASSGTGGPGNTIYF. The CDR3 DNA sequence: TGTGCCAGCAGCGGGACAGGGGGCCCTGGAAACACCATATATTTT.

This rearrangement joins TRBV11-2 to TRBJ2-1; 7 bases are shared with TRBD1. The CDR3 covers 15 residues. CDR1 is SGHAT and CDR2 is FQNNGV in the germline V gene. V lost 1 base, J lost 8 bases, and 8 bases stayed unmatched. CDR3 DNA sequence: TGTGCCAGCAGCTTAGGCTCAAACAGGGGCCATGAGCAGTTCTTC. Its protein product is CASSLGSNRGHEQFF.

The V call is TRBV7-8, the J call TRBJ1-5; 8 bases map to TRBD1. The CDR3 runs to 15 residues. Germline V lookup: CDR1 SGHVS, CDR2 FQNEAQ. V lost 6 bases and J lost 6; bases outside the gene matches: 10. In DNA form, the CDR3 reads TGTGCCAGCAGTCCCCTCCAGGGGGCGGCTCAGCCCCAGCATTTT. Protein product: CASSPLQGAAQPQHF.

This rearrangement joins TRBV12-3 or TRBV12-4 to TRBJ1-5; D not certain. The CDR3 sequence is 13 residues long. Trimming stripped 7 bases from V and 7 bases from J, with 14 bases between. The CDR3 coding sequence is TGTGCCAGCACCGCAGGATCCCTCCAGCCCCAGCATTTT. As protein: CASTAGSLQPQHF.

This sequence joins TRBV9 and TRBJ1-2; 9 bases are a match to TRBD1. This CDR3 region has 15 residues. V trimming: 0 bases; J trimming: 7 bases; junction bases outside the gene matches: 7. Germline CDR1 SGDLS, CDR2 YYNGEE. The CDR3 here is CASSVDLGTGSGYTF. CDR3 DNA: TGTGCCAGCAGCGTAGACCTAGGGACAGGGAGTGGCTACACCTTC.

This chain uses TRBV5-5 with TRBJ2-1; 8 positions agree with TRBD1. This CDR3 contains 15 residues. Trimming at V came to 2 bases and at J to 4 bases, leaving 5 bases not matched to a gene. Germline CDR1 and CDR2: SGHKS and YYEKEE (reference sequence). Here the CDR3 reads CASSLTGQEYNEQFF. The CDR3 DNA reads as TGTGCCAGCAGCTTAACGGGACAGGAGTACAATGAGCAGTTCTTC. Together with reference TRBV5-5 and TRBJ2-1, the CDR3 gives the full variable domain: DAGVTQSPTHLIKTRGQQVTLRCSPISGHKSVSWYQQVLGQGPQFIFQYYEKEERGRGNFPDRFSARQFPNYSSELNVNALLLGDSALYLCASSLTGQEYNEQFFGPGTRLTVL.

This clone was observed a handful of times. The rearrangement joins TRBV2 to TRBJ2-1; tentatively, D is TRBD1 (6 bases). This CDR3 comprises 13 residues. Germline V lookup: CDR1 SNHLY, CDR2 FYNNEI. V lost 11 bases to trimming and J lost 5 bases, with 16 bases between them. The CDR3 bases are TGTGCCGGAAGGAAGGGGGAGAACAATGAGCAGTTCTTC. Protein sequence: CAGRKGENNEQFF.